These 5 T cell receptor beta chains came from one sample sequenced in a study of PD-1 blockade in classical Hodgkin lymphoma (dated by TCRdb to 2018 to 2020). Taken with the paper, the label for time point translates to: cycle 1 day 1 (C1D1), immediately before nivolumab initiation. All trial patients had relapsed after autologous stem cell transplantation, with cohorts A, B and C differing in prior brentuximab vedotin exposure. Receptor libraries were prepared by the immunoSEQ multiplex PCR assay. TCRdb provides this immuneACCESS table in a form limited to in-frame rearrangements. Some clones are lacking; in checked studies, under half of them reflect an unresolved V gene, and why the rest are absent is not known. The sample records almost 100,000 clones, roughly 90% of which are singletons. The ten largest account for 2.5% to 3% of the sample. The source material was peripheral blood mononuclear cells (PBMCs), sampled at baseline. These receptors all stem from a human donor with classical Hodgkin lymphoma.

The rearrangement joins TRBV27 to TRBJ2-7; TRBD2 matches 9 bases. The CDR3 loop spans 13 amino acids. V lost 6 bases to trimming and J lost 3 bases; unmatched junction nucleotides: 3. CDR1 and CDR2 from the germline V gene are MNHEY and SMNVEV (reference sequence). The CDR3 loop is CASRRAGGYEQYF. The CDR3 DNA reads TGTGCCAGCAGACGAGCGGGGGGCTACGAGCAGTACTTC.

The chain is built from TRBV28 and TRBJ1-3; the D is unclear. The V end lost 0 bases, the J end lost 0 bases, and 9 bases lay between the germline ends. This CDR3 spans 16 amino acids. Germline CDR1 reads MDHEN; CDR2 reads SYDVKM. In DNA form, the CDR3 reads TGTGCCAGCAGTTTATGGGACCTCTACTCTGGAAACACCATATATTTT. Its protein is CASSLWDLYSGNTIYF. The full variable domain, its missing parts supplied by reference TRBV28 and TRBJ1-3, is DVKVTQSSRYLVKRTGEKVFLECVQDMDHENMFWYRQDPGLGLRLIYFSYDVKMKEKGDIPEGYSVSREKKERFSLILESASTNQTSMYLCASSLWDLYSGNTIYFGEGSWLTVV.

V gene TRBV19 combines with J gene TRBJ1-3; D call uncertain. The CDR3 has 17 residues. Trimming took 4 bases from V and 0 from J, leaving 16 bases between them. Germline values: CDR1 LNHDA, CDR2 SQIVND (reference sequence). The DNA for the CDR3 is TGTGCCAGTAGTAGTTGGGTGGACCTCCTCTCTGGAAACACCATATATTTT. Translated, it gives CASSSWVDLLSGNTIYF. Complete variable domain (other parts from reference TRBV19 and TRBJ1-3): DGGITQSPKYLFRKEGQNVTLSCEQNLNHDAMYWYRQDPGQGLRLIYYSQIVNDFQKGDIAEGYSVSREKKESFPLTVTSAQKNPTAFYLCASSSWVDLLSGNTIYFGEGSWLTVV.

J is TRBJ2-7 and V is TRBV19; TRBD2 aligns across 9 bases. In germline, CDR1 is LNHDA, CDR2 SQIVND (reference sequence). Germline trimming cut 3 bases from V and 0 bases from J; bases unmatched to any gene: 3. There are 15 residues in the CDR3. CDR3 region: CASSIGSGSSYEQYF. The CDR3 DNA reads TGTGCCAGTAGTATCGGTAGCGGGAGCTCCTACGAGCAGTACTTC.

The rearrangement links TRBV30 to TRBJ1-1; D is perhaps TRBD1 (5 bases). V lost 2 bases to trimming and J lost 4 bases, with 11 bases between them. Germline-derived CDR1 and CDR2 are GTSNPN and SVGIG (reference sequence). The CDR3 is 13 amino acids. For the CDR3, the DNA is TGTGCCTGGAGTAGGGAGGGGCCCACTGAAGCTTTCTTT. Its protein is CAWSREGPTEAFF.